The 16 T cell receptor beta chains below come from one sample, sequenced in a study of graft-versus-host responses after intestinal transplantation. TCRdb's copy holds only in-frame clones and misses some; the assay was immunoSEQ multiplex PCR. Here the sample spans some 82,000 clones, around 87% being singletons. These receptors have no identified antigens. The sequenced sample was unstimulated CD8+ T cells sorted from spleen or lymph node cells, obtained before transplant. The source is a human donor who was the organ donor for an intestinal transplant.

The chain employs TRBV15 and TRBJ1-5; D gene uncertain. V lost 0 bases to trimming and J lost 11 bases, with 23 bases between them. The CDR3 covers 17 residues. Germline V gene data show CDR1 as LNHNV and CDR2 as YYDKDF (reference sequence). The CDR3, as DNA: TGTGCCACCAGCAGAGATAGGATAGGCCCCGATGGGTTGACCCAGCATTTT. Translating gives CATSRDRIGPDGLTQHF.

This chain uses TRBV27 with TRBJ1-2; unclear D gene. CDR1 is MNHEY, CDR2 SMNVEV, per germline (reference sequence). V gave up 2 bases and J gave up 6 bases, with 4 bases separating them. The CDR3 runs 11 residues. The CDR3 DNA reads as TGTGCCAGCAGTTTAGCTAATGGCTACACCTTC. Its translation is CASSLANGYTF.

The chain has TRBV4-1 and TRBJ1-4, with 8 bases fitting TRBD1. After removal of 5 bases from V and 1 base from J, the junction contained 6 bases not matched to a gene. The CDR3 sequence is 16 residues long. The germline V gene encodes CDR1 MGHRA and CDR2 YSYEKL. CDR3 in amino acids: CASSSPGGETNEKLFF. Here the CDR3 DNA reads TGCGCCAGCAGCTCGCCAGGGGGCGAAACTAATGAAAAACTGTTTTTT.

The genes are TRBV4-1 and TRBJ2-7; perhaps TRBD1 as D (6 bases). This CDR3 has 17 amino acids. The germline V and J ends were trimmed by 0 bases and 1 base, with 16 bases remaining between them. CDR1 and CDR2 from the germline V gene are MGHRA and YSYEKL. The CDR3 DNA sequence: TGCGCCAGCAGCCAAGAGAGGACGGGACACCTTTCCTACGAGCAGTACTTC. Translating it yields CASSQERTGHLSYEQYF.

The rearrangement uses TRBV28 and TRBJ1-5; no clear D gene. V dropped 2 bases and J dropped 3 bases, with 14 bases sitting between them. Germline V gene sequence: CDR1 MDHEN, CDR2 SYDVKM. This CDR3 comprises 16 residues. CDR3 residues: CASSLSGVENNQPQHF. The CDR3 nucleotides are TGTGCCAGCAGTTTAAGCGGGGTGGAGAACAATCAGCCCCAGCATTTT. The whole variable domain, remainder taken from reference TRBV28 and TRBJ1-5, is DVKVTQSSRYLVKRTGEKVFLECVQDMDHENMFWYRQDPGLGLRLIYFSYDVKMKEKGDIPEGYSVSREKKERFSLILESASTNQTSMYLCASSLSGVENNQPQHFGDGTRLSIL.

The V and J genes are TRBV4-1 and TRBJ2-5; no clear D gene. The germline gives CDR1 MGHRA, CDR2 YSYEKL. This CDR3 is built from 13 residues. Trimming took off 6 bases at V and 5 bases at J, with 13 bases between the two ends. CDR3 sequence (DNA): TGCGCCAGCAGTTGGGCCAGATACGAGACCCAGTACTTC. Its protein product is CASSWARYETQYF.

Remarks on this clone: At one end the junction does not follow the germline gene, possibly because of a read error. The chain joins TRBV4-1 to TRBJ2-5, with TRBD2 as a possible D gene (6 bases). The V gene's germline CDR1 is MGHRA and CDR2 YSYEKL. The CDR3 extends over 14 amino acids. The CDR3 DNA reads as TGTGCCAGCAGCCAAGATTGGGGGGAGGAGACCCAGTACTTC. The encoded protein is CASSQDWGEETQYF.

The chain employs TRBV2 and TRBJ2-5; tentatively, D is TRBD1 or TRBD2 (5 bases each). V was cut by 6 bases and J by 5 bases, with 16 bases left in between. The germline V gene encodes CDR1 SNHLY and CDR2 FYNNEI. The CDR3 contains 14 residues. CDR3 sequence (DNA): TGTGCCAGCAGGGTTTGGGGGTATGTGGAGACCCAGTACTTC. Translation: CASRVWGYVETQYF.

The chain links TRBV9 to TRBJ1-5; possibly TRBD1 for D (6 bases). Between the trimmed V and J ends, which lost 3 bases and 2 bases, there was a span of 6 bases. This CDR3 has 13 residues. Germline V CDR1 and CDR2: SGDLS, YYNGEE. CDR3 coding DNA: TGTGCCAGCAGCGAGGGGGGCAATCAGCCCCAGCATTTT. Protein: CASSEGGNQPQHF.

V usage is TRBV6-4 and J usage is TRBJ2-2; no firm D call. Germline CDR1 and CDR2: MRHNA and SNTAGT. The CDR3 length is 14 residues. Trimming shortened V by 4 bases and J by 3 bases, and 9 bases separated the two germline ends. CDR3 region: CASSAGPDTGELFF. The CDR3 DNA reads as TGTGCCAGCAGTGCCGGGCCTGACACCGGGGAGCTGTTTTTT.

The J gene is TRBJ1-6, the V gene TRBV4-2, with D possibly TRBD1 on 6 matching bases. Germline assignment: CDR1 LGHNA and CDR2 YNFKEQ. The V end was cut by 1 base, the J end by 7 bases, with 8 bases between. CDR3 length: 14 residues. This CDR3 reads CASSQGTENSPLHF. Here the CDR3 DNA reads TGTGCCAGCAGCCAAGGGACAGAGAATTCACCCCTCCACTTT.

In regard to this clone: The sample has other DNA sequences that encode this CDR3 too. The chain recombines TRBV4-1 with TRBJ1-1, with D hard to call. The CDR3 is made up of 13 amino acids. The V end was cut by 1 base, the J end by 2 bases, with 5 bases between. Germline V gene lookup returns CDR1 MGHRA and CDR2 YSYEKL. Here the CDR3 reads CASSQGGNTEAFF. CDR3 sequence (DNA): TGCGCCAGCAGCCAAGGGGGAAACACTGAAGCTTTCTTT.

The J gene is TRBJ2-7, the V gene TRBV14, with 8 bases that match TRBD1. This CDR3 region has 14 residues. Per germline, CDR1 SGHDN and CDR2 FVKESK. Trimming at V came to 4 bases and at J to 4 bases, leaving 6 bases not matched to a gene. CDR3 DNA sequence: TGTGCCAGCAGCCCGGGACAGGTGATGTACGAGCAGTACTTC. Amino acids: CASSPGQVMYEQYF.

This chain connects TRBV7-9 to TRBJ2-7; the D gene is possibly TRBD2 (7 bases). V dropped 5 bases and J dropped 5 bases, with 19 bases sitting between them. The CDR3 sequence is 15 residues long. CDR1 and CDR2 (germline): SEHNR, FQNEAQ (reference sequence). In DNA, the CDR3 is TGTGCCAGCAGCCCACTTGGGGGGGCTCCCCACGAGCAGTACTTC. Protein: CASSPLGGAPHEQYF.

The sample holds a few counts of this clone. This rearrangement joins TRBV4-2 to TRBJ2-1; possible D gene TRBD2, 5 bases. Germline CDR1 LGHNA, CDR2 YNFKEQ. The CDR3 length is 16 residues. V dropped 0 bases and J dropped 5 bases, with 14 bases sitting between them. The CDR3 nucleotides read TGTGCCAGCAGCCAAGAATCCTCTAGCCCTCACAATGAGCAGTTCTTC. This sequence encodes CASSQESSSPHNEQFF.

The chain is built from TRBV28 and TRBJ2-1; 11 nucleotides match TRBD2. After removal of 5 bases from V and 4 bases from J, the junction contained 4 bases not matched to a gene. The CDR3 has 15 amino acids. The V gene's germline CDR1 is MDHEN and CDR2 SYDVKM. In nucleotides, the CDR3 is TGTGCCAGCAGTCTTAGCGGGGGGGCATACAATGAGCAGTTCTTC. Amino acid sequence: CASSLSGGAYNEQFF. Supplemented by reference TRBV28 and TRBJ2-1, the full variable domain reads DVKVTQSSRYLVKRTGEKVFLECVQDMDHENMFWYRQDPGLGLRLIYFSYDVKMKEKGDIPEGYSVSREKKERFSLILESASTNQTSMYLCASSLSGGAYNEQFFGPGTRLTVL.